Listed here are 5 T cell receptor beta chains from one sample, sequenced in a study of identical twins. TCRdb independently ran MiXCR on the 5' RACE reads; one entry per CDR3 protein. The data show roughly 570,000 distinct CDR3 sequences, roughly 9.9% seen once. The sample also formed part of further work on yellow fever vaccine responses in identical twins.

The specimen was PBMCs. The receptors derive from a woman between 18 and 30 years old in good health.

This clonotype was picked up a small number of times. The chain couples TRBV12-3 or TRBV12-4 to TRBJ2-7; D ambiguous. This CDR3 is built from 12 residues. V lost 3 bases to trimming and J lost 3 bases, with 6 bases between them. The CDR3 DNA follows: TGTGCCAGCAGTTTCGAGGACTACGAGCAGTACTTC. This codes for CASSFEDYEQYF.

Only a few counts were recorded for this clonotype. The chain joins TRBV6-6 to TRBJ1-5; D not certain. Trimming removed 9 bases at V and 3 bases at J, with 9 bases between. The length of the CDR3 is 12 residues. The germline CDR1 and CDR2 sequences are MNHNY and SVGAGI (reference sequence). The CDR3 is CASTQTNQPQHF. The DNA for the CDR3 is TGTGCCAGTACACAGACCAATCAGCCCCAGCATTTT.

This clonotype came up many times. The V gene is TRBV4-2, the J gene TRBJ2-2; D is uncertain. This CDR3 is 14 amino acids long. V was pared by 0 bases and J by 6 bases, with 8 bases between. CDR1 is LGHNA and CDR2 is YNFKEQ in the germline V gene. Here the CDR3 DNA reads TGTGCCAGCAGCCAAGATTTAGGGCCCGGGGAGCTGTTTTTT. It translates to CASSQDLGPGELFF.

The sample holds many counts of this clonotype. The chain recombines TRBV7-2 with TRBJ2-3, with D unclear. The V gene lost 2 bases and the J gene lost 3 bases, with 12 bases spanning the gap. Germline assignment: CDR1 SGHTA and CDR2 FQGNSA. CDR3 length: 15 amino acids. The CDR3, as DNA: TGTGCCAGCAGCTTACGATCCCCCGGAACAGATACGCAGTATTTT. Amino acid sequence: CASSLRSPGTDTQYF.

The chain combines TRBV6-5 with TRBJ1-1; 9 nucleotides line up with TRBD1. With 2 bases clipped from V and 8 bases from J, the junction kept 9 bases outside the gene matches. CDR3 length: 15 residues. CDR1 is MNHEY and CDR2 is SVGAGI in the germline V gene. The chain's CDR3 is CASSYGRGTGKEAFF. The CDR3 DNA is TGTGCCAGCAGTTACGGGAGGGGGACAGGGAAGGAAGCTTTCTTT.